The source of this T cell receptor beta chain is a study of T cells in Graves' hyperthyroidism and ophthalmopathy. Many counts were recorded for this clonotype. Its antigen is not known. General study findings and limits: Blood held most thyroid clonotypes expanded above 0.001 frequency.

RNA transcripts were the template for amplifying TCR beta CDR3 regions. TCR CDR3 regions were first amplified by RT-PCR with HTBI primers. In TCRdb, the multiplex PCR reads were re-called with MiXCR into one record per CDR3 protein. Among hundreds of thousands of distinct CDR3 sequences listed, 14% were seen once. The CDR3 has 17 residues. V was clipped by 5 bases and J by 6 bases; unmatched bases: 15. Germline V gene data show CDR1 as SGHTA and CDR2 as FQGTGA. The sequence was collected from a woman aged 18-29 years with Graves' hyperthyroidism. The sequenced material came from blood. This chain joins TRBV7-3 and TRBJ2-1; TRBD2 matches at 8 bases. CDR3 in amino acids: CASSPGGLGTIGNEQFF. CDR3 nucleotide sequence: TGTGCCAGCAGCCCGGGGGGGCTGGGGACTATCGGCAATGAGCAGTTCTTC. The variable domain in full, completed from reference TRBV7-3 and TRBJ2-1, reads GAGVSQTPSNKVTEKGKYVELRCDPISGHTALYWYRQSLGQGPEFLIYFQGTGAADDSGLPNDRFFAVRPEGSVSTLKIQRTERGDSAVYLCASSPGGLGTIGNEQFFGPGTRLTVL.